The text below deals with one T cell receptor beta chain. The source of the sample is a study of T cells after yellow fever vaccination. The authors made TCR cDNA by 5'RACE template switching, adding a universal primer site and UMIs. TCRdb recomputed calls from the 5' RACE reads with MiXCR, one row per CDR3 protein. Of under 300,000 distinct CDR3 sequences in the sample, under 15% were seen once. V was shortened by 5 bases and J by 4 bases, with 11 bases between the two germline ends. CDR3 length: 14 residues. Germline CDR1 is MGHDK and CDR2 is SYGVNS. The rearrangement uses TRBV25-1 and TRBJ1-4; tentative D call: TRBD1 (6 bases). Here the sequenced sample was CD4+ T cells sorted from PBMCs, taken 45 days after the yellow fever booster vaccination. This sequence was found in a man aged 25-45 years who received the YFV17D yellow fever vaccine. The CDR3 reads CASSYRVFNEKLFF. For the CDR3, the DNA is TGTGCCAGCAGTTACAGGGTGTTTAATGAAAAACTGTTTTTT.